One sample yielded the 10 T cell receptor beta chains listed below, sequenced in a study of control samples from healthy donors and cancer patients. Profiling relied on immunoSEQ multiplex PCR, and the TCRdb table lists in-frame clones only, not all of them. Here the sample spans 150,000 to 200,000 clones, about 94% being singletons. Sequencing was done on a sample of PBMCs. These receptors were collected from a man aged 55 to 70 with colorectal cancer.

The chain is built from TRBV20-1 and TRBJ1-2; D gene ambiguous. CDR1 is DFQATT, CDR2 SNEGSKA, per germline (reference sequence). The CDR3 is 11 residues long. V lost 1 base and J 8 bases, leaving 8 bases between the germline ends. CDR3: CSARVLGGYTF. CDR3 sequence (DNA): TGCAGTGCTAGAGTCTTGGGAGGCTACACCTTC.

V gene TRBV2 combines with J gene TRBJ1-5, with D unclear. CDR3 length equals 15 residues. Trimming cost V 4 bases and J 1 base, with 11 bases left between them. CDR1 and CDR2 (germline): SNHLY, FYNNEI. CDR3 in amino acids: CASSAVVTSNQPQHF. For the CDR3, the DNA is TGTGCCAGCAGTGCGGTTGTGACGAGCAATCAGCCCCAGCATTTT.

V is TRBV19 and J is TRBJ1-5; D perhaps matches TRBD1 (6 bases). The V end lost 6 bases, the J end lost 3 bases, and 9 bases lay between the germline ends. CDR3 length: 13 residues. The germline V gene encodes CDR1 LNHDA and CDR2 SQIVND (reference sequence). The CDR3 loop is CASRGGVNQPQHF. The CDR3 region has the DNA TGTGCCAGTAGGGGGGGCGTCAATCAGCCCCAGCATTTT.

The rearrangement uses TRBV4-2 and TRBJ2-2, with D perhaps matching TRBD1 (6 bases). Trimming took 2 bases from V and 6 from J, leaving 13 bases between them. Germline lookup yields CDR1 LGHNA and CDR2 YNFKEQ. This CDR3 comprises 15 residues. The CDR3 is CASSQPLQGPGELFF. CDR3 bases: TGTGCCAGCAGCCAACCATTACAGGGACCCGGGGAGCTGTTTTTT.

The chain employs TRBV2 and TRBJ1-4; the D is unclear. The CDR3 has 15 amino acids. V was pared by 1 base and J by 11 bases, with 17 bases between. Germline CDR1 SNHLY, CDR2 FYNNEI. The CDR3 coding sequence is TGTGCCAGCAGTGAAGACCGGCCCCACGTCGCGAAACTGTTTTTT. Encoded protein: CASSEDRPHVAKLFF.

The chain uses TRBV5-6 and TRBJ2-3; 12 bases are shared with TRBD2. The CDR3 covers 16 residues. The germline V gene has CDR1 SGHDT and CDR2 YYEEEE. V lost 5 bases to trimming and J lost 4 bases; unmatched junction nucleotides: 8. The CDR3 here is CASRRTSGGTADTQYF. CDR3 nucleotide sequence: TGTGCCAGCAGACGAACTAGCGGGGGGACGGCAGATACGCAGTATTTT.

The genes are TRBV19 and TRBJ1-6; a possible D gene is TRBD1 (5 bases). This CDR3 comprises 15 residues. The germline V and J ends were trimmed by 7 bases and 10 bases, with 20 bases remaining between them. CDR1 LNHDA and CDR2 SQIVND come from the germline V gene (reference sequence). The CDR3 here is CASKLGGTVDSPLHF. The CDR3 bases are TGTGCCAGTAAACTAGGAGGGACGGTGGACTCACCCCTCCACTTT.

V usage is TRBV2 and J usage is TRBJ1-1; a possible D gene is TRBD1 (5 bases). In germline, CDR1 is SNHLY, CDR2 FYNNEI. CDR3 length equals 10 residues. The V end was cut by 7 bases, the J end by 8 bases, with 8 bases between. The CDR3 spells CASMEGEAFF. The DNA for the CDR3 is TGTGCCAGCATGGAGGGGGAAGCTTTCTTT.

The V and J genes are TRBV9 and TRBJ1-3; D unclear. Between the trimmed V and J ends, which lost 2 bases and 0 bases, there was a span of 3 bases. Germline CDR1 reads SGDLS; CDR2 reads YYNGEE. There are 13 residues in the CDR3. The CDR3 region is CASSVSSGNTIYF. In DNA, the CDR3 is TGTGCCAGCAGCGTCAGCTCTGGAAACACCATATATTTT.

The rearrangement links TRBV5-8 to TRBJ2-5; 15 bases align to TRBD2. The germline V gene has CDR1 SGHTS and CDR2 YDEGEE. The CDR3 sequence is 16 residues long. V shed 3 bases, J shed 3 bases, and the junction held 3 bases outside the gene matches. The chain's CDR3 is CASSYGLAGGKETQYF. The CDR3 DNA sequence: TGTGCCAGCAGCTACGGACTAGCGGGGGGGAAAGAGACCCAGTACTTC.